This T cell receptor beta chain was profiled in a study of cytomegalovirus exposure and HLA in healthy donors. 13 Jbeta primers and 60 Vbeta primers were used for the PCR. Here immunoSEQ multiplex PCR was the method, and the copy in TCRdb shows in-frame clones only, minus some. The table shows under 150,000 clones, with over 70% occurring only once. Donors were nominally healthy when sampled, though unrecorded immune exposures were likely. The sequencing sample was made of PBMCs. This TCR derives from a woman aged 18 to 35 in good health and CMV-seronegative.

CDR3 nucleotide sequence: TGTGCCAGCCCCCCGTGGCTAGCAGAGGAGCAGTACTTC. The encoded protein is CASPPWLAEEQYF. This chain joins TRBV6-4 and TRBJ2-7; tentatively, D is TRBD2 (5 bases). V lost 8 bases, J lost 7 bases, and 18 bases lay in between. This CDR3 has 13 residues. In germline, CDR1 is MRHNA, CDR2 SNTAGT.